The present T cell receptor (beta chain) was sequenced within a study of CD8 T cells in Susac syndrome. Sequencing of TCR beta drew on CD8+ and CD4+ T cells from blood. V lost 4 bases to trimming and J lost 5 bases, with 18 bases between them. Germline CDR1 reads SGDLS; CDR2 reads YYNGEE. This CDR3 has 15 residues. With random hexamers, about 0.45 to 1 ug RNA was reverse transcribed. TCRdb analysed the immunoSEQ multiplex PCR reads with MiXCR anew, one entry per CDR3 protein. This table holds about 60,000 distinct CDR3 sequences, approximately 90% found once. This receptor was taken from a human donor in good health. The V gene is TRBV9, the J gene TRBJ2-5; perhaps TRBD1 as D (7 bases). Sequencing was performed on CD8+ T cells from PBMCs. The CDR3 DNA follows: TGTGCCAGCAGCCTCCGACAGGGACGGGGGGAGACCCAGTACTTC. This encodes CASSLRQGRGETQYF.